This TCR beta chain was obtained from a study of blood T cells in healthy people across ages. Next came a second PCR, run for roughly 6 to 11 cycles, which used a sample-barcoded 5' primer along with a J-beta primer mix. All cDNA molecules were each tagged by a template-switch adaptor with 12 random nucleotides. A single record per CDR3 protein comes from TCRdb applying MiXCR to the 5' RACE reads. The data hold about 1.5 million distinct CDR3 sequences, with 35% to 45% observed a single time. Germline loops: CDR1 MDHEN, CDR2 SYDVKM. V lost 1 base to trimming and J lost 3 bases; unmatched junction nucleotides: 7. The CDR3 extends over 18 amino acids. Individuals who donated were healthy Caucasians from Russia aged roughly 6 to 90. Approximately 9 milliliters of peripheral blood were drawn from each donor into EDTA-treated tubes.

Sample: blood. This sequence was found in a woman younger than 30 in good health. V and J are TRBV28 and TRBJ2-1; 12 positions match TRBD2. The CDR3 region has the DNA TGTGCCAGCAGTTTATTAGGGGGGACTAGCGGGTACTACAATGAGCAGTTCTTC. Amino acids: CASSLLGGTSGYYNEQFF. The variable domain in full, with the rest retrieved from reference TRBV28 and TRBJ2-1, is DVKVTQSSRYLVKRTGEKVFLECVQDMDHENMFWYRQDPGLGLRLIYFSYDVKMKEKGDIPEGYSVSREKKERFSLILESASTNQTSMYLCASSLLGGTSGYYNEQFFGPGTRLTVL.